This T cell receptor beta chain was obtained from a study of blood T cell repertoires in COVID-19. Looking at the study overall: The samples span acute and convalescent COVID-19 from the United States, Italy and Spain. From T cells, B-cell-depleted T cells, or PBMCs came the material, which was cDNA or gDNA.

Trimming at V came to 3 bases and at J to 8 bases, leaving 10 bases not matched to a gene. The germline CDR1 and CDR2 sequences are SGHNT and YENEEA. The CDR3 consists of 16 residues. Original processing notes: Using reference gene primer amplification, nucleated cell counts were estimated. Method: immunoSEQ multiplex PCR; TCRdb's copy keeps in-frame clones and lacks some. That table supplies the V and J calls and clone size; D and trimming were determined from the DNA. The table shows about 25,000 clones, with around 88% occurring only once. The chain recombines TRBV11-3 with TRBJ2-1, with 10 positions matching TRBD2. The TCR comes from a man in his 70s with acute or convalescent COVID-19. The sequencing input was peripheral blood. CDR3 in amino acids: CASSFLAGGLLDEQFF. The CDR3 DNA follows: TGTGCCAGCAGCTTTTTAGCGGGGGGTCTTCTCGATGAGCAGTTCTTC.